This TCR beta chain was recorded in a study of CXCR3-negative and CXCR3-positive naive CD8 T cells. Turning to the study itself: Cumulative TRB read yield was roughly 150 million, averaging about 1.5 +/- 0.3 million per library. Notes on the study in general: More hydrophobic TRB CDR3s occurred in CXCR3-positive than in CXCR3-negative naive cells.

The libraries of TRB cDNA were prepared using 5' RACE with UMI labels. TCRdb re-called the 5' RACE reads and catalogs CDR3 proteins one per entry, DNA excluded. Its table records nearly 110,000 distinct CDR3 sequences. The CDR3 runs to 12 residues. Germline values: CDR1 SEHNR, CDR2 FQNEAQ (reference sequence). With regard to this clonotype: What it binds is unknown.

The material sequenced was naive CXCR3+ CD8+ T cells from blood. The subset is: CD45RO-CCR7+CD27+CD95- naive CD8+ T cells expressing CXCR3 (TNR3+). The chain joins TRBV7-9 to TRBJ1-5. The clonotype was recovered from a human donor in good health. Some clones in this sample may be carry-over from other donors' samples. The CDR3 protein is CASSLGGQPQHF.